This T cell receptor beta chain was sequenced during a study of T-cell reconstitution after alpha-beta-depleted transplantation in children. Trimming stripped 1 base from V and 4 bases from J, with 15 bases between. The germline gives CDR1 MNHEY, CDR2 SMNVEV (reference sequence). The CDR3 is 16 residues long. Using unique molecular identifiers, the investigators prepared the TCRbeta library. TCRdb redid the calling of the PCR reads with MiXCR, one entry per CDR3 protein. The data contain about 360,000 distinct CDR3 sequences, less than 15% of them singletons. The starting material was PBMCs, obtained from the stem cell graft. The rearrangement uses TRBV27 and TRBJ2-3, with a weak D call TRBD2 (7 bases). This TCR was recovered from a human donor who donated a stem cell graft to a child with Fanconi anemia. The CDR3 DNA follows: TGTGCCAGCAGTTTATGGGAGGGGGGGGTCGCAGATACGCAGTATTTT. It yields the protein CASSLWEGGVADTQYF.